This TCR beta chain was recorded in a study of shared clonotypes between healthy human individuals. In the naive CD8 group, cells lacked CD45RO and were positively selected for CCR7, so terminally differentiated effector memory CD45RA+ cells were left out. The donors, healthy adults who were HIV-negative, had experienced no recent acute infections or vaccinations. Only in-frame clones appear in the TCRdb table, and some are missing; sequencing was by immunoSEQ multiplex PCR. The sample consists of about 700,000 clones, just over 90% of them appearing once. Germline CDR1 LNHDA, CDR2 SQIVND (reference sequence). CDR3 length: 14 amino acids. V shed 1 base and J shed 3 bases, with 10 bases lying between them.

This clonotype was sampled from a man aged 25 to 40 in good health. The chain carries TRBV19 and TRBJ2-7, with D perhaps TRBD1 (6 bases). Sequencing was carried out using naive CD8+ T cells sorted from blood. The CDR3 DNA reads as TGTGCCAGTAGTATAGGGGCAGGGGACTACGAGCAGTACTTC. It codes for CASSIGAGDYEQYF.